The subject of this entry is one TCR beta chain. The sample is drawn from a study of blood T cells in healthy people across ages. Germline V gene sequence: CDR1 SGHDT, CDR2 YYEEEE. Between the trimmed V and J ends, which lost 1 base and 5 bases, there was a span of 12 bases. This CDR3 comprises 14 residues. Alongside a J-beta primer mix, a sample-barcoded 5' primer served in a second PCR lasting about 7 to 11 cycles. MiXCR, run by TCRdb on the 5' RACE reads, gives a single entry per CDR3 protein. The sample lists more than 1,000,000 distinct CDR3 sequences, approximately 26% occurring once. These data were also reused for a study on T cells of mothers and their children.

This chain connects TRBV5-6 to TRBJ2-5; D ambiguous. The clonotype originates from a girl aged 2-9 years in good health. The specimen was blood. The CDR3 sequence is CASSLLRRVETQYF. The DNA of the CDR3 is TGTGCCAGCAGCTTGCTTCGTCGGGTCGAGACCCAGTACTTC.